A selection of T cell receptor beta chains follows, all from one sample in a study of blood T cell repertoires in COVID-19. Assay used: immunoSEQ multiplex PCR; TCRdb lists only in-frame clones, some missing. This repertoire shows 200,000 or so clones, approximately 90% found once; its top ten account for roughly 6.2%. The sequenced sample consisted of peripheral blood. These TCRs come from a woman in her forties who had recovered from COVID-19. Both conserved end residues are part of each CDR3. A D gene is named only where the DNA matches it firmly. Rows may omit the clone size; those that give it use once, few, many or a size class.

>.|TRBD2|TRBV11-2|TRBJ2-1
TGTGCCAGCAGTAATACCCTAGCGGGGGGATACAATGAGCAGTTCTTC
CASSNTLAGGYNEQFF
>.|TRBD1|TRBV2|TRBJ2-1
TGTGCCAGCAGGGGGACAGGAAGTTTCAATGAGCAGTTCTTC
CASRGTGSFNEQFF
>once|.|TRBV6-1|TRBJ2-1
TGTGCCAGCAGTGAAACGAGGGTTGAGCAGTTCTTC
CASSETRVEQFF
>.|.|TRBV5-1|TRBJ1-6
TGCGCCAGCAGCTTCGCAGGGGATGCTTCACCCCTCCACTTT
CASSFAGDASPLHF
>.|TRBD1|TRBV7-2|TRBJ1-3
TGTGCCAGCAGCCCGGGACAGCCTGGAAACACCATATATTTT
CASSPGQPGNTIYF
>.|TRBD1|TRBV6-5|TRBJ1-3
TGTGCCAGCAGTTCGGGACAGCCGGTCTCTGGAAACACCATATATTTT
CASSSGQPVSGNTIYF
>few|.|TRBV12-5|TRBJ1-5
TGTGCTAGTGGTTTGGTACTCCAGGGGAGAGATCAGCCCCAGCATTTT
CASGLVLQGRDQPQHF
>.|TRBD1|TRBV27|TRBJ2-2
TGTGCCAGCAAAGTCTACGGGACAGGGGGCAGTAACACCGGGGAGCTGTTTTTT
CASKVYGTGGSNTGELFF
>once|TRBD2|TRBV10-3|TRBJ2-5
TGTGCCATCAGTGAGTCGGGGACTAGCGGGAGTACAACCCAGTACTTC
CAISESGTSGSTTQYF
>.|.|TRBV30|TRBJ1-4
TGTGCCGGGATTGGAGGGCCAACTAATGAAAAACTGTTTTTT
CAGIGGPTNEKLFF
>.|TRBD1|TRBV30|TRBJ2-7
TGTGCCTGGAGTGTTGTCGGGACAGAGACCTACGAGCAGTACTTC
CAWSVVGTETYEQYF
>.|.|TRBV5-6|TRBJ2-1
TGTGCCAGCAGCCTACGCGGCAGCTCCTACAATGAGCAGTTCTTC
CASSLRGSSYNEQFF
>.|.|TRBV4-2|TRBJ1-2
TGTGCCAGCAGCCAAGGAGGGGGAACGCAGGGCTACACCTTC
CASSQGGGTQGYTF
>.|TRBD2|TRBV5-8|TRBJ2-3
TGTGCCAGCAGCGCTCTGGCGGGAGTCACAGATACGCAGTATTTT
CASSALAGVTDTQYF
>.|.|TRBV11-2|TRBJ2-7
TGTGCCAGCAGCAAAGATCCAAGGAGCTCCTACGAGCAGTACTTC
CASSKDPRSSYEQYF
>.|.|TRBV28|TRBJ2-7
TGTGCCAGCAGTTTGCCGGGGAGAATAATCTACGAGCAGTACTTC
CASSLPGRIIYEQYF
>.|TRBD2|TRBV19|TRBJ2-7
TGTGCCAGTAGTACCTCGACTAGCGGCTACGAGCAGTACTTC
CASSTSTSGYEQYF
>.|.|TRBV7-2|TRBJ2-7
TGTGCCAGCAGCTTAAAAGGGGCTGAGGCGCAGTACTTC
CASSLKGAEAQYF
>.|TRBD2|TRBV3-1/TRBV3-2|TRBJ2-1
TGTGCCAGCGCCCGGACTAGCGGGAGTTCGACGTACAATGAGCAGTTCTTC
CASARTSGSSTYNEQFF
>.|TRBD2|TRBV7-2|TRBJ2-3
TGTGCCAGCAGCATCGGACTAGCGGGAGGTAGAGATACGCAGTATTTT
CASSIGLAGGRDTQYF
>few|TRBD1|TRBV29-1|TRBJ2-1
TGCAGCGTCGAGACAGGGACCTACAATGAGCAGTTCTTC
CSVETGTYNEQFF
>.|.|TRBV6-2/TRBV6-3|TRBJ2-7
TGTGCCAGCAGTTACTCGATCCGGGGCTACGAGCAGTACTTC
CASSYSIRGYEQYF
>.|TRBD1|TRBV14|TRBJ1-4
TGTGCCAGCGCAAGATCTGACCCAAAGGGGGCCTTTAATGAAAAACTGTTTTTT
CASARSDPKGAFNEKLFF
>few|TRBD2|TRBV30|TRBJ2-3
TGTGCCTGGAGTGTAGGGTCCGGTAGCGGGATGATGGATACGCAGTATTTT
CAWSVGSGSGMMDTQYF
>.|.|TRBV9|TRBJ2-7
TGTGCCAGCAGCGCCTCACTCCTAGCTTCCGGGGCCTACGAGCAGTACTTC
CASSASLLASGAYEQYF
>.|.|TRBV11-1|TRBJ2-7
TGTGCCAGCAGCTTAGTACCCCAGGGGAACTACGAGCAGTACTTC
CASSLVPQGNYEQYF
>.|.|TRBV11-2|TRBJ1-4
TGTGCCAGCAGCTTAGATTGGACAGTCGGCGTACTGTTTTTT
CASSLDWTVGVLFF
>.|.|TRBV27|TRBJ1-5
TGTGCAATCGGGGGGATCAATCAGCCCCAGCATTTT
CAIGGINQPQHF
>.|TRBD1|TRBV24-1|TRBJ2-7
TGTGCCACCAGTGATTCCGGGACAGGGGCCTACGAGCAGTACTTC
CATSDSGTGAYEQYF
>.|.|TRBV10-3|TRBJ1-2
TGTGCCATCAGTGAGAGGGAGGGCTATGGCTACACCTTC
CAISEREGYGYTF
>.|.|TRBV5-6|TRBJ1-1
TGTGCCAGCAGCTTGGACGTCGTTGACAGGCCGAACACTGAAGCTTTCTTT
CASSLDVVDRPNTEAFF
>few|.|TRBV5-4|TRBJ1-1
TGTGCCAGCAGCTTGGTCGGGATCATGAACACTGAAGCTTTCTTT
CASSLVGIMNTEAFF
>.|.|TRBV4-3|TRBJ2-5
TGCGCCAGCAGCCAAGCCTCGCTAGCTCGGGAGACCCAGTACTTC
CASSQASLARETQYF
>.|TRBD2|TRBV6-5|TRBJ2-7
TGTGCCAGCAGTTACCGGGGGGTCTCCTACGAGCAGTACTTC
CASSYRGVSYEQYF
>few|.|TRBV30|TRBJ1-2
TGTGCCTGGACCCTGGGAGGGGTAGCTAACTATGGCTACACCTTC
CAWTLGGVANYGYTF
>.|.|TRBV7-4|TRBJ1-1
TGTGCCAGCAGCTTAGATTTTGGTGCGGCCCCGAAAACTGAAGCTTTCTTT
CASSLDFGAAPKTEAFF
>.|.|TRBV2|TRBJ1-3
TGTGCCAGCAGTATTGAGGTACACTCTGGAAACACCATATATTTT
CASSIEVHSGNTIYF
>.|.|TRBV15|TRBJ2-3
TGTGCCACCAGCAGAGTCCGAGCGGCTAGCACAGATACGCAGTATTTT
CATSRVRAASTDTQYF
>.|TRBD2|TRBV6-5|TRBJ2-7
TGTGCCAGCAGTTTCCTAGCGGGAGGGCCTTTCGAGCAGTACTTC
CASSFLAGGPFEQYF
>.|TRBD1|TRBV5-1|TRBJ1-5
TGCGCCAGCAGCTGGGGGACAGGTTCGGGTCAGCCCCAGCATTTT
CASSWGTGSGQPQHF
>.|.|TRBV30|TRBJ1-1
TGTGCCTGGGACGCGGGACTGCAGAACACTGAAGCTTTCTTT
CAWDAGLQNTEAFF
>few|.|TRBV6-5|TRBJ2-2
TGTGCCAGCAGTTTGTTAGGCGGAACCGGGGAGCTGTTTTTT
CASSLLGGTGELFF
>.|TRBD1|TRBV6-1|TRBJ2-1
TGTGCCAGCAGTGAAGCTGGTAGGACAGGGTACAATGAGCAGTTCTTC
CASSEAGRTGYNEQFF
>few|.|TRBV7-9|TRBJ2-1
TGTGCCAGCAGCTTAGCCCGCAGTCTAGCCGGAAACAATGAGCAGTTCTTC
CASSLARSLAGNNEQFF
>.|TRBD2|TRBV4-2|TRBJ2-7
TGTGCCAGCAGCCAAGATTCGCCTAGCGGGAGCTCCTACGAGCAGTACTTC
CASSQDSPSGSSYEQYF
>few|.|TRBV12-5|TRBJ1-1
TGTGCTAGTGGTTTGGGTCCAACTGAAGCTTTCTTT
CASGLGPTEAFF
>.|.|TRBV30|TRBJ2-1
TGTGCCTGGAGCTTGGAGGGCCAATGGGGTGAGCAGTTCTTC
CAWSLEGQWGEQFF
>.|.|TRBV11-3|TRBJ1-3
TGTGCCAGCAGCTTAGCAGGGGACTCTGGAAACACCATATATTTT
CASSLAGDSGNTIYF
>.|.|TRBV6-5|TRBJ1-4
TGTGCCAGCAGTTACTCGGGGCTTGGTAATGAAAAACTGTTTTTT
CASSYSGLGNEKLFF
>.|.|TRBV7-7|TRBJ2-5
TGTGCCAGCAGCTTATCTGGGGGGGCGGAGACCCAGTACTTC
CASSLSGGAETQYF
>.|TRBD1|TRBV7-9|TRBJ2-7
TGTGCCAGCAGCTTATCCGGACAGGGGCCCCAAGGGCAGTACTTC
CASSLSGQGPQGQYF
>.|.|TRBV19|TRBJ1-1
TGTGCCAGTAGTATAGGAGCGGCCACTGAAGCTTTCTTT
CASSIGAATEAFF
>.|TRBD2|TRBV5-4|TRBJ2-7
TGTGCCAGCAGCTGGGGGGGATTAACCTACGAGCAGTACTTC
CASSWGGLTYEQYF
>.|TRBD1|TRBV19|TRBJ2-7
TGTGCCAGTAGTCTACCCCCGGACAGGGAACAGTACTTC
CASSLPPDREQYF
>.|TRBD1|TRBV28|TRBJ1-2
TGTGCCAGCAGTTTATGGGGGACAGCTTATAACTATGGCTACACCTTC
CASSLWGTAYNYGYTF
>once|.|TRBV5-8|TRBJ2-2
TGTGCCAGCAGCTTGGGCTTGAGGGTCGATCACACCGGGGAGCTGTTTTTT
CASSLGLRVDHTGELFF
>.|.|TRBV5-1|TRBJ2-7
TGCGCCAGCACCTGGGGGGCTAGCGGATCCTACGAGCAGTACTTC
CASTWGASGSYEQYF
>.|TRBD1|TRBV19|TRBJ2-5
TGTGCCAGTAATGATCCGGGACAGGGCTCTCAAGAGACCCAGTACTTC
CASNDPGQGSQETQYF
>.|TRBD2|TRBV28|TRBJ2-7
TGTGCCAGCAGCTATAGCGGGAGGGCCTACGAGCAGTACTTC
CASSYSGRAYEQYF
>.|TRBD1|TRBV29-1|TRBJ2-1
TGCAGCGTTTCTCCCCGGACAGGGGAGCAGTTCTTC
CSVSPRTGEQFF